The source of this TCR beta chain is a study of blood T cell repertoires in COVID-19. Study-level background: Collection of acute and convalescent COVID-19 samples took place in the United States, Italy and Spain. T cells, B-cell-depleted T cells, or PBMCs supplied cDNA or gDNA.

Authors' processing steps: Reference gene primer amplification gave nucleated cell count estimates. Assay used: immunoSEQ multiplex PCR; TCRdb lists only in-frame clones, some missing. V and J calls and clone size are given by that table; D and trimming were obtained from the DNA. Among tens of thousands of clones listed, about 90% were seen once. Trimming left V 5 bases short and J 5 bases short, with 18 bases between. The CDR3 consists of 15 residues. The germline CDR1 and CDR2 sequences are SGHTA and FQGTGA. Sequencing was performed on peripheral blood. This chain joins TRBV7-3 and TRBJ1-1; a weak D match, TRBD1 (5 bases). The source of this sequence is an elderly man in a cohort sampled during active COVID-19. The CDR3 is CASSPGGSGSTEAFF. The CDR3 nucleotides are TGTGCCAGCAGCCCCGGGGGGTCTGGGTCGACTGAAGCTTTCTTT.